These 19 T cell receptor beta chains came from one sample sequenced in a study of blood T cell repertoires in COVID-19. This table comes from immunoSEQ multiplex PCR, and its TCRdb copy is limited to in-frame clones, with some not included. Here the sample spans roughly 200,000 clones, about 87% being singletons. The sequencing input was PBMCs or T cells enriched from blood (not recorded which). These receptors came from a man in his thirties or forties who had recovered from COVID-19.

This rearrangement joins TRBV19 to TRBJ2-1; 8 bases are shared with TRBD2. The V gene's germline CDR1 is LNHDA and CDR2 SQIVND (reference sequence). V shed 5 bases, J shed 4 bases, and the junction held 7 bases outside the gene matches. This CDR3 contains 15 residues. CDR3 sequence (DNA): TGTGCCAGTAGTCCCCTTAGCGGGGAGTACAATGAGCAGTTCTTC. As protein: CASSPLSGEYNEQFF.

CDR3 sequence reads: CASSQDLAGSNEKLFF. As DNA, the CDR3 is TGCGCCAGCAGCCAAGATTTGGCAGGATCTAATGAAAAACTGTTTTTT. The chain uses TRBV4-3 and TRBJ1-4; D gene uncertain. V shed 0 bases and J shed 3 bases, with 11 bases lying between them. The CDR3 is 16 amino acids. Germline V gene sequence: CDR1 LGHNA, CDR2 YSLEER.

This clone was observed a single time. This chain joins TRBV29-1 and TRBJ2-1, with a tentative D call TRBD1 (5 bases). This CDR3 comprises 16 residues. CDR1 SQVTM and CDR2 ANQGSEA come from the germline V gene. Trimming stripped 2 bases from V and 2 bases from J, with 16 bases between. CDR3 loop: CSVEYRSPRTYNEQFF. DNA of the CDR3: TGCAGCGTTGAATACAGGTCCCCCCGAACCTACAATGAGCAGTTCTTC.

The gene calls are TRBV19 and TRBJ2-1; D is undetermined. The CDR3 covers 11 residues. Germline V gives CDR1 LNHDA, CDR2 SQIVND (reference sequence). The V end lost 2 bases, the J end lost 8 bases, and 4 bases lay between the germline ends. CDR3 nucleotide sequence: TGTGCCAGTAGTATATTCGATGAGCAGTTCTTC. Its translation: CASSIFDEQFF.

This rearrangement joins TRBV19 to TRBJ1-3; tentatively, D is TRBD1 (6 bases). CDR1 is LNHDA, CDR2 SQIVND, per germline (reference sequence). Between the trimmed V and J ends, which lost 6 bases and 2 bases, there was a span of 8 bases. This CDR3 has 13 residues. The chain's CDR3 is CASRTGPGNTIYF. CDR3 nucleotide sequence: TGTGCCAGTAGGACAGGTCCTGGAAACACCATATATTTT.

The chain couples TRBV19 to TRBJ2-3; TRBD1 is a possible D gene (6 bases). Trimming removed 5 bases at V and 7 bases at J, with 13 bases between. The CDR3 consists of 13 residues. CDR1 and CDR2 (germline): LNHDA, SQIVND (reference sequence). The CDR3 loop reads CASSPRGGNTQYF. DNA of the CDR3: TGTGCCAGTAGTCCCCGAGGGGGAAATACGCAGTATTTT.

The gene calls are TRBV7-2 and TRBJ1-5; D gene uncertain. Trimming cost V 1 base and J 5 bases, with 9 bases left between them. CDR1 and CDR2 from the germline V gene are SGHTA and FQGNSA. The CDR3 length is 14 residues. In nucleotides, the CDR3 is TGTGCCAGCAGCTTAGGTACAGCCGATCAGCCCCAGCATTTT. Translation: CASSLGTADQPQHF.

The V and J genes are TRBV3-1 (or the pseudogene TRBV3-2) and TRBJ2-5; the match to TRBD2 covers 7 bases. This CDR3 contains 13 residues. CDR1 is LGHDT and CDR2 is YNNKEL in the germline V gene (reference sequence). V gave up 5 bases and J gave up 2 bases; unmatched junction bases: 2. CDR3 amino acids: CASSASGQETQYF. CDR3 DNA: TGTGCCAGCAGCGCTAGCGGACAAGAGACCCAGTACTTC.

This chain links TRBV24-1 with TRBJ1-5; D gene unclear. This CDR3 spans 14 amino acids. With 5 bases removed from V and 1 base from J, the gap between germline ends came to 8 bases. Germline CDR1 KGHDR, CDR2 SFDVKD. CDR3: CATSVTGSNQPQHF. DNA for the CDR3: TGTGCCACCAGTGTGACGGGAAGCAATCAGCCCCAGCATTTT.

The chain uses TRBV6-4 and TRBJ2-3; D possibly corresponds to TRBD1 (6 bases). With 6 bases removed from V and 4 bases from J, the gap between germline ends came to 17 bases. This CDR3 contains 15 residues. Germline V gene data show CDR1 as MRHNA and CDR2 as SNTAGT. The CDR3 sequence: CASSDWGRGSDTQYF. DNA of the CDR3: TGTGCCAGCAGCGATTGGGGCAGGGGATCAGATACGCAGTATTTT.

This clone was counted between two and nine times. The J gene is TRBJ2-1, the V gene TRBV7-9; D perhaps matches TRBD1 (5 bases). Between the trimmed V and J ends, which lost 5 bases and 5 bases, there was a span of 16 bases. In germline, CDR1 is SEHNR, CDR2 FQNEAQ (reference sequence). CDR3 length: 15 amino acids. The CDR3 nucleotides read TGTGCCAGCAGCCCTTCCCCCCCCAGGGACAATGAGCAGTTCTTC. Translation gives CASSPSPPRDNEQFF.

This clone was counted a single time. V gene TRBV6-2 or TRBV6-3 combines with J gene TRBJ2-7; 8 bases match TRBD1. The CDR3 loop spans 18 amino acids. The ends lost 5 bases at V and 0 bases at J; junction bases unmatched: 15. Germline loops: CDR1 MNHEY, CDR2 SVGEGT. DNA for the CDR3: TGTGCCAGCAGTGCCCACAGGGGGTCTTACGGCAGCTCCTACGAGCAGTACTTC. This sequence encodes CASSAHRGSYGSSYEQYF.

The chain couples TRBV5-6 to TRBJ2-7, with 8 bases fitting TRBD2. The CDR3 totals 15 residues. Germline CDR1 SGHDT, CDR2 YYEEEE. J lost 3 bases, V lost 5 bases, and 10 bases had no gene match. CDR3 coding DNA: TGTGCCAGCAGGTCGCGGGGGGCGCTTAACTACGAGCAGTACTTC. It yields the protein CASRSRGALNYEQYF.

This rearrangement joins TRBV29-1 to TRBJ1-1; D ambiguous. V lost 0 bases to trimming and J lost 0 bases, with 5 bases between them. The germline V gene encodes CDR1 SQVTM and CDR2 ANQGSEA. The CDR3 extends over 13 amino acids. In nucleotides, the CDR3 is TGCAGCGTTGAAGAACCGGTGAACACTGAAGCTTTCTTT. As protein: CSVEEPVNTEAFF.

The chain carries TRBV30 and TRBJ1-5, with 10 bases aligning to TRBD1. The CDR3 sequence is 17 residues long. CDR1 is GTSNPN and CDR2 is SVGIG in the germline V gene (reference sequence). The ends lost 1 base at V and 4 bases at J; junction bases unmatched: 10. For the CDR3, the DNA is TGTGCCTGGAGTGCTGCACGACAGGGGGCGCGGAATCAGCCCCAGCATTTT. Amino acid sequence: CAWSAARQGARNQPQHF.

The rearrangement links TRBV7-8 to TRBJ1-3; D remains ambiguous. The CDR3 runs 13 residues. V was clipped by 2 bases and J by 4 bases, with 6 bases between them. CDR1 is SGHVS, CDR2 FQNEAQ, per germline. The CDR3 DNA reads as TGTGCCAGCAGCTTACCAGGAGGAAACACCATATATTTT. Its protein is CASSLPGGNTIYF.

V and J are TRBV6-5 and TRBJ2-4, with D uncertain. The CDR3 has 15 residues. Germline V lookup: CDR1 MNHEY, CDR2 SVGAGI. Trimming shortened V by 1 base and J by 9 bases, and 16 bases separated the two germline ends. This chain's CDR3 is CASSYFPADGGIQYF. The CDR3 DNA follows: TGTGCCAGCAGTTACTTTCCCGCGGATGGCGGCATTCAGTACTTC.

V and J are TRBV4-3 and TRBJ1-1, with no clear D. Germline-derived CDR1 and CDR2 are LGHNA and YSLEER. V lost 2 bases and J 2 bases, leaving 9 bases between the germline ends. There are 14 residues in the CDR3. CDR3 loop: CASSQSVLNTEAFF. DNA of the CDR3: TGCGCCAGCAGCCAATCTGTTCTTAACACTGAAGCTTTCTTT.

Here the CDR3 DNA reads TGTGCCAGCAGTTTAGCCCACAGGGGGGAAGCTTTCTTT. Its translation is CASSLAHRGEAFF. The chain joins TRBV12-3 or TRBV12-4 to TRBJ1-1; 8 nucleotides match TRBD1. Germline trimming cut 0 bases from V and 8 bases from J; bases unmatched to any gene: 2. The CDR3 covers 13 residues.